The 29 T cell receptor beta chains below come from one sample, sequenced in a study of OX40 agonist ivuxolimab in advanced cancers. Sequencing used immunoSEQ multiplex PCR; TCRdb keeps in-frame clones, though not all of them. This sample has tens of thousands of clones; approximately 90% occur once, and the top ten carry 9.5% to 15%. This material consisted of CD4+ or CD8+ T cells sorted from blood, taken in a trial of the OX40 agonist ivuxolimab. All receptors come from an adult with an advanced solid tumor such as melanoma, head and neck, liver or kidney cancer.

This chain uses TRBV9 with TRBJ2-1; 10 positions match TRBD2. The J segment lost 8 bases and the V segment lost 0 bases, leaving 8 bases of the junction unmatched. Germline-derived CDR1 and CDR2 are SGDLS and YYNGEE. CDR3 length equals 16 residues. CDR3 in DNA: TGTGCCAGCAGCGTAGAAACAGGACTAGCGGCCCATGAGCAGTTCTTC. This codes for CASSVETGLAAHEQFF.

This sequence joins TRBV7-6 and TRBJ2-7; TRBD2 matches at 10 bases. Germline values: CDR1 SGHVS, CDR2 FNYEAQ. The CDR3 is made up of 17 amino acids. V was clipped by 5 bases and J by 0 bases; unmatched bases: 10. CDR3 protein: CASSPTAGGRHSYEQYF. Here the CDR3 DNA reads TGTGCCAGCAGCCCGACAGCGGGAGGGCGTCACTCCTACGAGCAGTACTTC.

CDR3 bases: TGTGCCAGCAGTTTATCGGCAGCGCCATATGGCTACACCTTC. As protein: CASSLSAAPYGYTF. The chain is built from TRBV27 and TRBJ1-2; D is ambiguous. The V gene lost 0 bases and the J gene lost 5 bases, with 10 bases spanning the gap. There are 14 residues in the CDR3. Germline V gene lookup returns CDR1 MNHEY and CDR2 SMNVEV (reference sequence).

The rearrangement joins TRBV5-6 to TRBJ2-7; 9 bases agree with TRBD1. The germline V gene has CDR1 SGHDT and CDR2 YYEEEE. The CDR3 sequence is 15 residues long. Germline trimming cut 3 bases from V and 6 bases from J; bases unmatched to any gene: 10. CDR3 bases: TGTGCCAGCAGCTCAATCGGACAGGGGTTTTCCGAGCAGTACTTC. Translating gives CASSSIGQGFSEQYF.

V usage is TRBV5-1 and J usage is TRBJ1-2; 8 positions match TRBD1. Germline loops: CDR1 SGHRS, CDR2 YFSETQ. The junction had 10 bases not matched to a gene; V was cut back by 4 bases and J by 5 bases. The CDR3 consists of 15 residues. CDR3 sequence: CASSPWTGNDYGYTF. CDR3 bases: TGCGCCAGCAGCCCATGGACAGGGAACGATTATGGCTACACCTTC.

This rearrangement joins TRBV2 to TRBJ2-1, with 11 bases fitting TRBD2. V shed 6 bases and J 4 bases; nucleotides not matched to a gene: 8. Germline V CDR1 and CDR2: SNHLY, FYNNEI. CDR3 length equals 16 residues. CDR3: CASRGTSGKTYNEQFF. CDR3 DNA: TGTGCCAGCAGGGGGACTAGCGGAAAAACGTACAATGAGCAGTTCTTC.

The chain combines TRBV6-8 with TRBJ2-3; D is uncertain. The V end lost 10 bases, the J end lost 1 base, and 21 bases lay between the germline ends. Germline V CDR1 and CDR2: MNHGY, SAAAGT. CDR3 length equals 16 residues. The CDR3 sequence is CAIGQRAHFCTDTQYF. The CDR3 DNA reads as TGTGCCATCGGCCAACGAGCGCACTTCTGCACAGATACGCAGTATTTT.

This chain joins TRBV7-8 and TRBJ2-1; 7 bases fit TRBD2. CDR1 is SGHVS, CDR2 FQNEAQ, per germline. V lost 6 bases and J lost 4; bases outside the gene matches: 12. The CDR3 has 16 residues. CDR3 amino acids: CASSYRYGGYYNEQFF. The CDR3 bases are TGTGCCAGCAGTTACCGTTACGGGGGGTATTACAATGAGCAGTTCTTC.

This sequence joins TRBV13 and TRBJ2-7; no reliable D call. V was trimmed by 5 bases and J by 3 bases, leaving 14 bases between them. Germline lookup yields CDR1 PRHDT and CDR2 FYEKMQ (reference sequence). This CDR3 comprises 14 residues. The CDR3 here is CASSHGRWVYEQYF. The CDR3 DNA follows: TGTGCCAGCAGCCACGGCAGGTGGGTCTACGAGCAGTACTTC.

This chain uses TRBV21-1 with TRBJ2-7; the table's D gene call, TRBD2, was not cross checked with the DNA. TRBV21-1 has pseudogene status. The CDR3 runs to 18 residues. CDR3 nucleotide sequence: TGTGCCAGCAGCAAAGCCCAGCGGGAGGGAAGGAGCTCCTACGAGCAGTACTTC. Its protein product is CASSKAQREGRSSYEQYF.

V usage is TRBV9 and J usage is TRBJ2-1; D is possibly TRBD2 (6 bases). V lost 4 bases to trimming and J lost 5 bases, with 13 bases between them. CDR3 length: 14 residues. CDR1 SGDLS and CDR2 YYNGEE come from the germline V gene. DNA for the CDR3: TGTGCCAGCAGCTTAGGGTCGGGGGACAATGAGCAGTTCTTC. It translates to CASSLGSGDNEQFF.

This chain uses TRBV7-6 with TRBJ2-7; 8 positions match TRBD2. CDR3 size: 14 residues. Germline-derived CDR1 and CDR2 are SGHVS and FNYEAQ. With 1 base clipped from V and 3 bases from J, the junction kept 2 bases outside the gene matches. In nucleotides, the CDR3 is TGTGCCAGCAGCTTAGGAGCGGGAGTCTACGAGCAGTACTTC. It encodes CASSLGAGVYEQYF. Based on the CDR3 plus reference TRBV7-6 and TRBJ2-7, the full variable domain is GAGVSQSPRYKVTKRGQDVALRCDPISGHVSLYWYRQALGQGPEFLTYFNYEAQQDKSGLPNDRFSAERPEGSISTLTIQRTEQRDSAMYRCASSLGAGVYEQYFGPGTRLTVT.

V usage is TRBV6-5 and J usage is TRBJ2-7, with TRBD2 matching 11 bases. CDR1 MNHEY and CDR2 SVGAGI come from the germline V gene. This CDR3 has 14 residues. The junction had 2 bases not matched to a gene; V was cut back by 5 bases and J by 2 bases. CDR3 region: CASSLSGRAYEQYF. The CDR3 bases are TGTGCCAGCAGTCTTAGCGGGAGGGCCTACGAGCAGTACTTC.

The chain couples TRBV5-6 to TRBJ2-1; 8 bases are shared with TRBD2. There are 19 residues in the CDR3. Unmatched junction bases numbered 13, after V lost 0 bases and J lost 2 bases. CDR1 is SGHDT and CDR2 is YYEEEE in the germline V gene. The CDR3 sequence: CASSLADTLTSVAYNEQFF. In DNA form, the CDR3 reads TGTGCCAGCAGCTTGGCCGATACCCTGACTAGCGTGGCCTACAATGAGCAGTTCTTC.

The rearrangement links TRBV5-4 to TRBJ2-5, with D possibly being TRBD2 (5 bases). Germline V gene lookup returns CDR1 SGHNT and CDR2 YYREEE (reference sequence). Trimming took 3 bases from V and 1 from J, leaving 13 bases between them. CDR3 size: 15 residues. The chain's CDR3 is CASSWGPGSQETQYF. CDR3 DNA: TGTGCCAGCAGCTGGGGTCCGGGGAGCCAAGAGACCCAGTACTTC.

The CDR3, as DNA: TGCAGCGTGCCGTTTACAGGGGGTAAGGGCAATGAGCAGTTCTTC. This gives the protein CSVPFTGGKGNEQFF. The V call is TRBV29-1, the J call TRBJ2-1, with 8 bases aligning to TRBD1. Germline lookup yields CDR1 SQVTM and CDR2 ANQGSEA. CDR3 length: 15 residues. With 6 bases clipped from V and 6 bases from J, the junction kept 13 bases outside the gene matches.

This CDR3 is CASSLAERPYEQYF. CDR3 DNA: TGTGCCAGCAGCTTGGCAGAGAGGCCCTACGAGCAGTACTTC. V usage is TRBV5-4 and J usage is TRBJ2-7; no firm D call. Germline CDR1 reads SGHNT; CDR2 reads YYREEE (reference sequence). Trimming cost V 0 bases and J 2 bases, with 9 bases left between them. CDR3 length equals 14 residues.

The chain recombines TRBV30 with TRBJ2-1, with 13 bases fitting TRBD2. V shed 2 bases, J shed 8 bases, and the junction held 9 bases outside the gene matches. The CDR3 has 16 residues. Looked up from germline, CDR1 is GTSNPN and CDR2 is SVGIG (reference sequence). Here the CDR3 DNA reads TGTGCCTGGAGTATACTAGCGGGAGGGCCTCACCATGAGCAGTTCTTC. This encodes CAWSILAGGPHHEQFF. Full variable domain (rest looked up from reference TRBV30 and TRBJ2-1): SQTIHQWPATLVQPVGSPLSLECTVEGTSNPNLYWYRQAAGRGLQLLFYSVGIGQISSEVPQNLSASRPQDRQFILSSKKLLLSDSGFYLCAWSILAGGPHHEQFFGPGTRLTVL.

The chain joins TRBV27 to TRBJ1-5, with D possibly TRBD1 on 6 matching bases. The V gene lost 8 bases and the J gene lost 3 bases, with 17 bases spanning the gap. The CDR3 loop spans 15 amino acids. Germline V gives CDR1 MNHEY, CDR2 SMNVEV (reference sequence). The CDR3 here is CASGSTWGLNQPQHF. The DNA of the CDR3 is TGTGCCAGCGGATCGACATGGGGGCTCAATCAGCCCCAGCATTTT.

The chain recombines TRBV11-1 with TRBJ2-5; TRBD2 is a possible D gene (7 bases). The V gene's germline CDR1 is SGHAT and CDR2 FQDESV (reference sequence). The CDR3 is 14 amino acids. V lost 4 bases and J 2 bases, leaving 11 bases between the germline ends. CDR3 amino acids: CASSWGGGQETQYF. The CDR3 coding sequence is TGTGCCAGCAGCTGGGGAGGGGGGCAAGAGACCCAGTACTTC.

This clone came up a few times. This chain links TRBV7-9 with TRBJ1-2, with D possibly TRBD1 on 6 matching bases. V was clipped by 5 bases and J by 4 bases, with 14 bases between them. The germline V gene has CDR1 SEHNR and CDR2 FQNEAQ (reference sequence). The CDR3 length is 14 residues. The DNA of the CDR3 is TGTGCCAGCAGCCCCTGGACAGAAGGCTATGGCTACACCTTC. It is translated as CASSPWTEGYGYTF.

The chain combines TRBV7-8 with TRBJ2-7, with D possibly being TRBD2 (6 bases). The germline CDR1 and CDR2 sequences are SGHVS and FQNEAQ. The CDR3 is 14 amino acids. Trimming left V 5 bases short and J 3 bases short, with 14 bases between. CDR3 loop: CASSPPGTFYEQYF. The CDR3 DNA reads as TGTGCCAGCAGCCCCCCCGGGACTTTCTACGAGCAGTACTTC.

The genes are TRBV11-3 and TRBJ2-7; D could derive from TRBD1 or TRBD2 (5 bases each). V was clipped by 2 bases and J by 3 bases, with 14 bases between them. The germline V gene has CDR1 SGHNT and CDR2 YENEEA. The CDR3 contains 15 residues. CDR3 residues: CASSLRDGAGYEQYF. The DNA for the CDR3 is TGTGCCAGCAGCTTAAGGGACGGAGCCGGCTACGAGCAGTACTTC.

The chain couples TRBV4-1 to TRBJ2-3, with a possible D match to TRBD1 (6 bases). Deletions cut 2 bases from V and 1 base from J, with 22 bases between. The CDR3 consists of 19 residues. Germline loops: CDR1 MGHRA, CDR2 YSYEKL. This CDR3 is CASSQTSLVGAARTDTQYF. The CDR3, as DNA: TGCGCCAGCAGCCAAACCTCACTCGTGGGGGCAGCGCGCACAGATACGCAGTATTTT.

CDR3 sequence: CASSLAGLGGEQYF. The DNA of the CDR3 is TGTGCCAGCAGCTTAGCGGGGCTTGGGGGTGAGCAGTACTTC. The chain combines TRBV7-9 with TRBJ2-7, with D possibly called TRBD1 or TRBD2 (5 bases each). Trimming cost V 0 bases and J 7 bases, with 13 bases left between them. Germline V CDR1 and CDR2: SEHNR, FQNEAQ (reference sequence). The CDR3 length is 14 residues.

V usage is TRBV27 and J usage is TRBJ2-3, with TRBD2 identical over 10 bases. Germline CDR1 is MNHEY and CDR2 is SMNVEV (reference sequence). CDR3 length equals 16 residues. J was trimmed by 7 bases and V by 0 bases; bases with no gene match: 7. As DNA, the CDR3 is TGTGCCAGCAGTTTATCGCGGCTAGCGGGAGCCAATACGCAGTATTTT. Its protein product is CASSLSRLAGANTQYF.

The rearrangement uses TRBV6-5 and TRBJ2-5, with 7 bases identical to TRBD1. From germline, CDR1 is MNHEY and CDR2 SVGAGI. The V and J ends lost 0 bases and 5 bases, in that order; junction bases with no gene match: 0. This CDR3 spans 13 amino acids. DNA of the CDR3: TGTGCCAGCAGTTACTCACAGGGGGAGACCCAGTACTTC. Its protein is CASSYSQGETQYF.

The genes are TRBV19 and TRBJ1-1; D remains unclear. With 2 bases removed from V and 11 bases from J, the gap between germline ends came to 15 bases. This CDR3 is built from 13 residues. CDR1 is LNHDA and CDR2 is SQIVND in the germline V gene (reference sequence). In nucleotides, the CDR3 is TGTGCCAGTAGTATATCGGCCACCCGCCGGGCTTTCTTT. Its protein product is CASSISATRRAFF.

This clone occurred once. This chain connects TRBV4-3 to TRBJ2-6; 10 bases agree with TRBD1. The V segment lost 4 bases and the J segment 0 bases; nucleotides outside the gene matches: 6. The CDR3 covers 18 residues. Germline V gives CDR1 LGHNA, CDR2 YSLEER. CDR3 bases: TGCGCCAGCAGCCTTGGACAGGGGGTTACCTCTGGGGCCAACGTCCTGACTTTC. It yields the protein CASSLGQGVTSGANVLTF.